This T cell receptor beta chain was captured by sequencing in a study of blood T cell repertoires in COVID-19. The wider study: T cells, B-cell-depleted T cells, or PBMCs supplied cDNA or gDNA.

TCRdb's copy holds only in-frame clones and misses some; the assay was immunoSEQ multiplex PCR. The repertoire holds around 70,000 clones, with about 86% as singletons. Sequencing input: peripheral blood. This TCR derives from a man between 45 and 60 years old with acute or convalescent COVID-19.

CDR3 DNA sequence: TGTGCCAGCAGGAAAAGCGGGAGCAATGAGCAGTTCTTC. It yields the protein CASRKSGSNEQFF. This chain links TRBV6-5 with TRBJ2-1; 8 nucleotides line up with TRBD2. This CDR3 region has 13 residues. Per the germline V gene, CDR1 is MNHEY and CDR2 is SVGAGI. The trim removed 6 bases at V and 6 bases at J, leaving 4 bases unmatched.